This T cell receptor beta chain originates from a study of cytomegalovirus exposure and HLA in healthy donors. Points on this clone: Its antigen is undetermined.

Repertoires were generated with immunoSEQ multiplex PCR, while TCRdb's copy carries only in-frame clones and drops some. The table records 97,000 or so clones, roughly 95% of them present only once. Overall study findings and caveats: It was 164 TCR beta chains that were listed as cytomegalovirus-associated.

The V gene's germline CDR1 is SNHLY and CDR2 FYNNEI. CDR3 size: 14 residues. V dropped 6 bases and J dropped 2 bases, with 14 bases sitting between them. The rearrangement links TRBV2 to TRBJ2-7, with D possibly being TRBD1 (6 bases). Sequences were obtained from PBMCs. This TCR was recovered from a woman aged 18-30 years in good health and CMV-seronegative. In DNA form, the CDR3 reads TGTGCCAGCAGAAAAGGGCAGGGGACCTACGAGCAGTACTTC. Protein product: CASRKGQGTYEQYF.